This paragraph reports one TCR beta chain. This entry belongs to a study of T cells in Graves' hyperthyroidism and ophthalmopathy. Study background: Peripheral blood sampling occurred at initial diagnosis, before any treatment.

V lost 6 bases, J lost 0 bases, and 18 bases lay in between. The CDR3 is made up of 16 amino acids. Germline values: CDR1 MNHNS, CDR2 SASEGT. The investigators amplified TCR beta CDR3 regions from RNA transcripts. Initially, a first-round RT-PCR of the TCR CDR3 employed the HTBI primer set. TCRdb fed the multiplex PCR reads into MiXCR, producing one record per CDR3 protein. The table shows approximately 370,000 distinct CDR3 sequences, with just under 15% occurring only once. Sequencing was done on a sample of blood. This receptor was taken from a woman aged 30 to 39 with Graves' hyperthyroidism. The J gene is TRBJ2-7, the V gene TRBV6-1, with D tentatively TRBD2 (5 bases). The CDR3 sequence: CASSSYRTGSSYEQYF. Written as DNA, the CDR3 is TGTGCCAGCAGCTCCTATCGGACTGGAAGCTCCTACGAGCAGTACTTC.